These 25 T cell receptor beta chains came from one sample sequenced in a study of patients and donors after allogeneic stem cell transplantation. TCRdb reanalysed the RT-PCR reads using MiXCR and keeps one entry per CDR3 protein. The sample lists roughly 940,000 distinct CDR3 sequences, 18% seen once, with 5% to 7.5% in the top ten. Input material: blood, either unsorted or a sorted T cell fraction (not recorded which). These receptors all come from a human donor who was either an allogeneic HSCT recipient or a stem cell or donor lymphocyte infusion donor (not recorded which). It is not recorded whose cells these are; they may come from a transplant donor.

This clonotype was recorded a few times. The rearrangement joins TRBV7-8 to TRBJ2-1; D not resolved. The germline V gene has CDR1 SGHVS and CDR2 FQNEAQ. Trimming removed 2 bases from V and 4 bases from J, with 6 bases in between. The CDR3 length is 13 residues. The CDR3 DNA reads TGTGCCAGCAGCTTAACGCAGTACAATGAGCAGTTCTTC. It translates to CASSLTQYNEQFF.

The table lists this clonotype with a few counts. V and J are TRBV6-5 and TRBJ1-2; D is unclear. With 2 bases removed from V and 3 bases from J, the gap between germline ends came to 10 bases. Germline V CDR1 and CDR2: MNHEY, SVGAGI. This CDR3 is built from 14 residues. The chain's CDR3 is CASSYDLLDYGYTF. The CDR3 nucleotides are TGTGCCAGCAGTTACGATTTATTGGACTATGGCTACACCTTC.

The chain is built from TRBV12-3 or TRBV12-4 and TRBJ1-1; no firm D call. The V gene lost 5 bases and the J gene lost 5 bases, with 15 bases spanning the gap. The CDR3 has 14 amino acids. Here the CDR3 reads CASSLPWEGTEAFF. CDR3 DNA sequence: TGTGCCAGCAGTCTCCCGTGGGAAGGGACTGAAGCTTTCTTT.

The chain links TRBV12-3 or TRBV12-4 to TRBJ2-1; a weak D match, TRBD2 (7 bases). V was shortened by 5 bases and J by 4 bases, with 21 bases between the two germline ends. The CDR3 totals 17 residues. The CDR3 loop reads CASSLRRAGARYNEQFF. For the CDR3, the DNA is TGTGCCAGCAGTCTCAGACGCGCGGGGGCCAGATACAATGAGCAGTTCTTC.

The rearrangement uses TRBV20-1 and TRBJ2-3; 7 bases align to TRBD2. Unmatched junction bases numbered 9, after V lost 6 bases and J lost 0 bases. CDR3 length equals 15 residues. Per the germline V gene, CDR1 is DFQATT and CDR2 is SNEGSKA (reference sequence). The DNA of the CDR3 is TGCAGTGCGGGCCCTCTAGCGGCTAGCACAGATACGCAGTATTTT. This codes for CSAGPLAASTDTQYF.

The V and J genes are TRBV20-1 and TRBJ1-1; D possibly corresponds to TRBD1 (6 bases). The CDR3 has 14 residues. Trimming left V 5 bases short and J 3 bases short, with 16 bases between. The germline V gene has CDR1 DFQATT and CDR2 SNEGSKA (reference sequence). CDR3 sequence (DNA): TGCAGTGCTGGAGGGGGGGCTGGGGACACTGAAGCTTTCTTT. It specifies CSAGGGAGDTEAFF.

This clonotype was seen only a few times. CDR3: CASSQIGTGAYEQYF. CDR3 in DNA: TGTGCCAGCAGCCAAATAGGGACAGGGGCCTACGAGCAGTACTTC. The chain recombines TRBV6-2 or TRBV6-3 with TRBJ2-7, with 10 bases that match TRBD1. Germline-derived CDR1 and CDR2 are MNHEY and SVGEGT. The CDR3 is 15 residues long. J lost 2 bases, V lost 6 bases, and 7 bases had no gene match.

This clonotype was counted only a few times. The chain combines TRBV18 with TRBJ1-2; no clear D gene. Trimming cost V 3 bases and J 2 bases, with 13 bases left between them. In germline, CDR1 is KGHSH, CDR2 LQKENI. The CDR3 is 15 residues long. The CDR3, as DNA: TGTGCCAGCTCACCGACGGAGGCGATGAACTATGGCTACACCTTC. Its translation: CASSPTEAMNYGYTF.

The chain links TRBV28 to TRBJ1-6; a weak D match, TRBD1 (5 bases). V was clipped by 5 bases and J by 0 bases, with 11 bases between them. The CDR3 contains 16 residues. Germline lookup yields CDR1 MDHEN and CDR2 SYDVKM. CDR3 region: CASSRTLSSYNSPLHF. CDR3 nucleotide sequence: TGTGCCAGCAGTCGGACACTCAGCTCCTATAATTCACCCCTCCACTTT.

The V gene is TRBV29-1, the J gene TRBJ1-6, with D possibly being TRBD1 (6 bases). The germline CDR1 and CDR2 sequences are SQVTM and ANQGSEA. The CDR3 runs to 14 residues. V gave up 4 bases and J gave up 7 bases, with 14 bases separating them. This CDR3 reads CSVGGGGMNSPLHF. DNA of the CDR3: TGCAGCGTTGGAGGGGGGGGTATGAATTCACCCCTCCACTTT.

The chain couples TRBV27 to TRBJ2-1; D is tentatively TRBD1 or TRBD2 (6 bases each). CDR1 is MNHEY and CDR2 is SMNVEV in the germline V gene (reference sequence). This CDR3 has 15 amino acids. Trimming took 2 bases from V and 9 from J, leaving 17 bases between them. The CDR3 region is CASSLRVLGGGEQFF. The DNA of the CDR3 is TGTGCCAGCAGTTTACGGGTTCTGGGGGGCGGTGAGCAGTTCTTC.

This clonotype was counted only a few times. The rearrangement uses TRBV12-3 or TRBV12-4 and TRBJ2-7; possibly TRBD2 for D (5 bases). Trimming took off 3 bases at V and 2 bases at J, with 23 bases between the two ends. The CDR3 spans 18 residues. CDR3 sequence (DNA): TGTGCCAGCAGTTTTTCGTTTTTATGGACTCGTAAAACCTACGAGCAGTACTTC. Its protein product is CASSFSFLWTRKTYEQYF.

In its sample, this clonotype was seen a few times. The CDR3 is CASSPDVQQYF. CDR3 DNA sequence: TGTGCCAGCAGCCCGGACGTCCAACAGTACTTC. V gene TRBV7-9 combines with J gene TRBJ2-7; D remains unclear. The V end was cut by 5 bases, the J end by 10 bases, with 12 bases between. The length of the CDR3 is 11 residues. Germline lookup yields CDR1 SEHNR and CDR2 FQNEAQ (reference sequence).

This chain uses TRBV15 with TRBJ2-7; D perhaps matches TRBD1 (6 bases). Trimming left V 11 bases short and J 2 bases short, with 10 bases between. The CDR3 is 11 residues long. Germline loops: CDR1 LNHNV, CDR2 YYDKDF (reference sequence). The CDR3 nucleotides read TGTGCCGTCGGACAGACCTACGAGCAGTACTTC. Translated: CAVGQTYEQYF.

This rearrangement joins TRBV19 to TRBJ2-1; D is undetermined. This CDR3 comprises 14 residues. Germline lookup yields CDR1 LNHDA and CDR2 SQIVND (reference sequence). The V gene lost 1 base and the J gene lost 8 bases, with 12 bases spanning the gap. The CDR3 here is CASSIGDRFDEQFF. CDR3 DNA sequence: TGTGCCAGTAGTATAGGAGACCGGTTCGATGAGCAGTTCTTC.

The chain couples TRBV9 to TRBJ1-1, with 10 positions matching TRBD1. CDR3 size: 15 residues. J was trimmed by 1 base and V by 4 bases; bases with no gene match: 4. From germline, CDR1 is SGDLS and CDR2 YYNGEE. DNA of the CDR3: TGTGCCAGCAGCCCAGGACAGGGGGAGAACACTGAAGCTTTCTTT. It specifies CASSPGQGENTEAFF.

The chain uses TRBV5-1 and TRBJ2-2; D call uncertain. CDR3 length: 13 residues. Per germline, CDR1 SGHRS and CDR2 YFSETQ. The V and J ends lost 6 bases and 2 bases respectively, with 8 bases between them. Here the CDR3 DNA reads TGCGCCAGCATGACTTCAAACACCGGGGAGCTGTTTTTT. Translation gives CASMTSNTGELFF. Together with reference TRBV5-1 and TRBJ2-2, the CDR3 gives the full variable domain: KAGVTQTPRYLIKTRGQQVTLSCSPISGHRSVSWYQQTPGQGLQFLFEYFSETQRNKGNFPGRFSGRQFSNSRSEMNVSTLELGDSALYLCASMTSNTGELFFGEGSRLTVL.

The chain links TRBV20-1 to TRBJ2-3, with 8 bases identical to TRBD2. V trimming: 6 bases; J trimming: 3 bases; junction bases outside the gene matches: 11. This CDR3 is 15 amino acids long. Looked up from germline, CDR1 is DFQATT and CDR2 is SNEGSKA (reference sequence). DNA of the CDR3: TGCAGTGCCGAAACACTAGCGGTGAAAACAGATACGCAGTATTTT. Translation gives CSAETLAVKTDTQYF.

The sample holds a few counts of this clonotype. The chain is built from TRBV5-1 and TRBJ2-1; 11 positions agree with TRBD2. V lost 4 bases and J lost 10; bases outside the gene matches: 13. The germline V gene encodes CDR1 SGHRS and CDR2 YFSETQ. The CDR3 loop spans 16 amino acids. CDR3 DNA: TGCGCCAGCAGCCTGACCGGGACTAGCGGTGGGAGGGAGCAGTTCTTC. Its protein is CASSLTGTSGGREQFF.

The rearrangement uses TRBV2 and TRBJ2-2; D is unresolved. The CDR3 spans 12 residues. V lost 3 bases to trimming and J lost 4 bases, with 3 bases between them. Per germline, CDR1 SNHLY and CDR2 FYNNEI. CDR3 sequence: CASSEGTGELFF. CDR3 DNA sequence: TGTGCCAGCAGTGAGGGCACCGGGGAGCTGTTTTTT.

This clonotype was picked up a small number of times. The chain carries TRBV4-2 and TRBJ2-4; 7 bases are a match to TRBD2. CDR3 size: 17 residues. Unmatched junction bases numbered 8, after V lost 3 bases and J lost 0 bases. Looked up from germline, CDR1 is LGHNA and CDR2 is YNFKEQ. The CDR3 protein is CASSQALAGLAKNIQYF. The CDR3 DNA follows: TGTGCCAGCAGCCAGGCCTTAGCGGGCTTAGCCAAAAACATTCAGTACTTC.

In its sample, this clonotype was seen many times. V and J are TRBV18 and TRBJ2-7; 8 bases fit TRBD1. The ends lost 4 bases at V and 6 bases at J; junction bases unmatched: 2. The CDR3 loop spans 12 amino acids. CDR1 and CDR2 from the germline V gene are KGHSH and LQKENI. The CDR3 is CASSHTGGEQYF. As DNA, the CDR3 is TGTGCCAGCTCACACACAGGGGGCGAGCAGTACTTC.

The gene calls are TRBV19 and TRBJ2-7; D unresolved. CDR3 size: 13 residues. The ends were cut back, 6 bases at V and 6 bases at J, with 15 bases in the middle. Germline V gene sequence: CDR1 LNHDA, CDR2 SQIVND (reference sequence). The CDR3 DNA sequence: TGTGCCAGTAGGCCCTCTAGGCTGGGCGAGCAGTACTTC. Protein sequence: CASRPSRLGEQYF.

This clonotype was counted between two and nine times. The chain employs TRBV28 and TRBJ2-7, with D unresolved. Between the trimmed V and J ends, which lost 5 bases and 2 bases, there was a span of 13 bases. The V gene's germline CDR1 is MDHEN and CDR2 SYDVKM. CDR3 size: 14 residues. DNA for the CDR3: TGTGCCAGCAGTCCGACCGACTCCGCCTACGAGCAGTACTTC. Translated: CASSPTDSAYEQYF.

This clonotype came up many times. This sequence joins TRBV12-3 or TRBV12-4 and TRBJ1-2; D is unresolved. The CDR3 runs to 13 residues. V was cut by 6 bases and J by 4 bases, with 12 bases left in between. CDR3 nucleotide sequence: TGTGCCAGCAGCCCAAGAGGAGGCTATGGCTACACCTTC. Translated, it gives CASSPRGGYGYTF.